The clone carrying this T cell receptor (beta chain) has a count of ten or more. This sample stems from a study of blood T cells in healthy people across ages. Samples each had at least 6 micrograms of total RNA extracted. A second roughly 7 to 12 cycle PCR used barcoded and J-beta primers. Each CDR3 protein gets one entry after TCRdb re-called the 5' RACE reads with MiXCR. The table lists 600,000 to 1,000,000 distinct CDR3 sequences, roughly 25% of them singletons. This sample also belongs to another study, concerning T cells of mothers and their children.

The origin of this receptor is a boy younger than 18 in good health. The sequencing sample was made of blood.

CDR3 sequence: CASSQRPSVDNEQFF. The DNA for the CDR3 is TGCGCCAGCAGCCAACGCCCTAGCGTTGACAATGAGCAGTTCTTC. The rearrangement uses TRBV4-3 and TRBJ2-1; D may be TRBD2 (6 bases). The V gene lost 2 bases and the J gene lost 5 bases, with 13 bases spanning the gap. The CDR3 sequence is 15 residues long. From germline, CDR1 is LGHNA and CDR2 YSLEER.